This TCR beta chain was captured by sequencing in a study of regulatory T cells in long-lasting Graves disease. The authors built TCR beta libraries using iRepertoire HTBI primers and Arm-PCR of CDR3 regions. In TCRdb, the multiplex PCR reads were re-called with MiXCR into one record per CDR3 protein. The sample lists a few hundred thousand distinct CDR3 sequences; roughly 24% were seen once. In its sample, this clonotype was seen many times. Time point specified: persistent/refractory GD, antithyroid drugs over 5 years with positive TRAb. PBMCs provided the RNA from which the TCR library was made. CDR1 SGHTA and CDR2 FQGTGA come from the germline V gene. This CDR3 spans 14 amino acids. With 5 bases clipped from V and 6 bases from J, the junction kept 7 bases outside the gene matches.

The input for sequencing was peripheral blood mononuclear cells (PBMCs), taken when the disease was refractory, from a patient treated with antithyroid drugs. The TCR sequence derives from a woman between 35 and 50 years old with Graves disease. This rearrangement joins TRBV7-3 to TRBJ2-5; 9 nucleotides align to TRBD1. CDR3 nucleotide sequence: TGTGCCAGCAGCACAGGGGGCGCGACACAGACCCAGTACTTC. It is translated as CASSTGGATQTQYF. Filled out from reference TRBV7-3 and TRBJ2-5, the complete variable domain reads GAGVSQTPSNKVTEKGKYVELRCDPISGHTALYWYRQSLGQGPEFLIYFQGTGAADDSGLPNDRFFAVRPEGSVSTLKIQRTERGDSAVYLCASSTGGATQTQYFGPGTRLLVL.